The next 26 T cell receptor beta chains were all read from a single sample in a study of neurological immune-mediated disorders. TCRdb redid the calling of the 5' RACE reads with MiXCR, one entry per CDR3 protein. Of about 95,000 distinct CDR3 sequences listed, around 3.3% are singletons. The sample consisted of PBMCs. The receptor source for this set is a woman under 30 with multiple sclerosis.

In its sample, this clonotype was seen many times. The V and J genes are TRBV12-3 or TRBV12-4 and TRBJ2-2, with D maybe TRBD1 (6 bases). The germline V and J ends were trimmed by 7 bases and 4 bases, with 13 bases remaining between them. The CDR3 loop spans 14 amino acids. The CDR3: CASIRRGGTGELFF. In DNA form, the CDR3 reads TGTGCCAGCATCAGACGAGGGGGCACCGGGGAGCTGTTTTTT.

The sample holds many counts of this clonotype. The chain has TRBV4-1 and TRBJ2-7, with 10 positions matching TRBD1. The CDR3 consists of 15 residues. Germline V gene lookup returns CDR1 MGHRA and CDR2 YSYEKL. V lost 2 bases, J lost 4 bases, and 5 bases stayed unmatched. DNA for the CDR3: TGCGCCAGCAGCCAATTGAAGGGACAGGGGTACGAGCAGTACTTC. This sequence encodes CASSQLKGQGYEQYF.

This clonotype was observed at least ten times. V and J are TRBV5-1 and TRBJ2-7, with D perhaps TRBD1 (6 bases). Trimming shortened V by 0 bases and J by 5 bases, and 9 bases separated the two germline ends. Germline V gene sequence: CDR1 SGHRS, CDR2 YFSETQ. There are 13 residues in the CDR3. CDR3 bases: TGCGCCAGCAGCTTGGACAGGGACCACGAGCAGTACTTC. This translates into CASSLDRDHEQYF.

This clonotype was recorded at least ten times. The chain couples TRBV20-1 to TRBJ2-1; a weak D match, TRBD2 (6 bases). The CDR3 length is 14 residues. Trimming shortened V by 6 bases and J by 8 bases, and 20 bases separated the two germline ends. Germline-derived CDR1 and CDR2 are DFQATT and SNEGSKA (reference sequence). CDR3 loop: CSAYGGGALYEQFF. CDR3 nucleotide sequence: TGCAGTGCCTATGGGGGAGGAGCCCTATATGAGCAGTTCTTC.

Ten or more counts support this clonotype. This chain links TRBV18 with TRBJ2-1, with TRBD1 matching over 11 bases. The length of the CDR3 is 15 residues. V dropped 3 bases and J dropped 6; count of bases not matched to a gene: 4. Germline CDR1 and CDR2: KGHSH and LQKENI. This CDR3 is CASSPPGQGGNEQFF. The DNA of the CDR3 is TGTGCCAGCTCACCTCCGGGACAGGGGGGCAATGAGCAGTTCTTC.

This clonotype was recorded many times. The rearrangement links TRBV4-1 to TRBJ1-3; D ambiguous. Trimming stripped 0 bases from V and 8 bases from J, with 23 bases between. The germline CDR1 and CDR2 sequences are MGHRA and YSYEKL. The CDR3 length is 18 residues. CDR3 amino acids: CASSQDPGTVSQEDTIYF. DNA for the CDR3: TGCGCCAGCAGCCAAGATCCAGGCACTGTGTCTCAGGAGGACACCATATATTTT.

This clonotype occurred many times. The chain couples TRBV28 to TRBJ2-7, with D possibly matching TRBD2 (6 bases). This CDR3 spans 14 amino acids. CDR1 is MDHEN, CDR2 SYDVKM, per germline. V lost 7 bases and J 4 bases, leaving 17 bases between the germline ends. The CDR3 spells CASTLRGRAYEQYF. The DNA for the CDR3 is TGTGCCAGCACTCTTCGGGGGAGAGCATACGAGCAGTACTTC.

This clonotype was recorded many times. The rearrangement links TRBV12-3 or TRBV12-4 to TRBJ2-7; D is undetermined. Trimming cost V 1 base and J 8 bases, with 12 bases left between them. The CDR3 length is 13 residues. DNA of the CDR3: TGTGCCAGCAGTTTAGTAACGGGTAGGCAGCAGTACTTC. Translating it yields CASSLVTGRQQYF.

This clonotype was counted ten times or more. This chain joins TRBV20-1 and TRBJ1-1; D is uncertain. Trimming shortened V by 6 bases and J by 4 bases, and 12 bases separated the two germline ends. The CDR3 runs 12 residues. Germline V lookup: CDR1 DFQATT, CDR2 SNEGSKA (reference sequence). The DNA for the CDR3 is TGCAGTGCCCCGCAGGCTCCCACTGAAGCTTTCTTT. It specifies CSAPQAPTEAFF.

This clonotype showed up many times. In DNA form, the CDR3 reads TGCGCCAGCAGCTTGGGGGCTAGCGGCTACACAGATACGCAGTATTTT. This translates into CASSLGASGYTDTQYF. V gene TRBV5-1 combines with J gene TRBJ2-3; TRBD2 matches 7 bases. J was trimmed by 2 bases and V by 0 bases; bases with no gene match: 6. The length of the CDR3 is 16 residues. The germline V gene has CDR1 SGHRS and CDR2 YFSETQ.

This clonotype showed up many times. The chain is built from TRBV30 and TRBJ1-5; D call uncertain. Trimming removed 2 bases at V and 8 bases at J, with 13 bases between. In germline, CDR1 is GTSNPN, CDR2 SVGIG (reference sequence). The CDR3 covers 13 residues. The DNA of the CDR3 is TGTGCCTGGAGTAGGTCAAGGGTTGAGCCCCAGCATTTT. Its translation is CAWSRSRVEPQHF.

V is TRBV18 and J is TRBJ2-2; weak D call: TRBD2 (6 bases). The CDR3 is made up of 17 amino acids. V shed 2 bases and J shed 4 bases, with 17 bases lying between them. Per germline, CDR1 KGHSH and CDR2 LQKENI. The DNA of the CDR3 is TGTGCCAGCTCACCATTCAGAGGAGGTAGCGGCACCGGGGAGCTGTTTTTT. Translation: CASSPFRGGSGTGELFF.

This clonotype came up many times. CDR3 sequence reads: CASSSDRGSTGELFF. DNA of the CDR3: TGTGCCAGCAGCTCGGACAGGGGTAGCACCGGGGAGCTGTTTTTT. V usage is TRBV7-2 and J usage is TRBJ2-2; 9 bases are a match to TRBD1. CDR3 length: 15 amino acids. Per germline, CDR1 SGHTA and CDR2 FQGNSA. V dropped 4 bases and J dropped 4; count of bases not matched to a gene: 4.

This clonotype was recorded at least ten times. CDR3 protein: CASSYGGAGNSPLHF. Written as DNA, the CDR3 is TGTGCCAGCAGTTACGGAGGGGCCGGGAATTCACCCCTCCACTTT. The chain carries TRBV6-6 and TRBJ1-6; D perhaps matches TRBD1 (5 bases). In germline, CDR1 is MNHNY, CDR2 SVGAGI (reference sequence). The CDR3 sequence is 15 residues long. The germline V and J ends were trimmed by 2 bases and 7 bases, with 12 bases remaining between them.

Ten or more counts support this clonotype. V gene TRBV5-1 combines with J gene TRBJ2-7; D uncertain. In germline, CDR1 is SGHRS, CDR2 YFSETQ. Trimming took off 4 bases at V and 4 bases at J, with 12 bases between the two ends. The CDR3 runs to 13 residues. The CDR3 DNA sequence: TGCGCCAGCAGCGCTGGACCATTATACGAGCAGTACTTC. Amino acids: CASSAGPLYEQYF. The full variable domain, in which reference TRBV5-1 and TRBJ2-7 provide the parts outside the CDR3, is KAGVTQTPRYLIKTRGQQVTLSCSPISGHRSVSWYQQTPGQGLQFLFEYFSETQRNKGNFPGRFSGRQFSNSRSEMNVSTLELGDSALYLCASSAGPLYEQYFGPGTRLTVT.

In this sample, this clonotype turned up many times. V usage is TRBV6-1 and J usage is TRBJ2-7; D is undetermined. Germline-derived CDR1 and CDR2 are MNHNS and SASEGT. Trimming removed 3 bases from V and 1 base from J, with 7 bases in between. This CDR3 comprises 13 residues. The chain's CDR3 is CASSEDGSYEQYF. The CDR3 bases are TGTGCCAGCAGTGAGGACGGGTCCTACGAGCAGTACTTC.

In its sample, this clonotype was seen many times. The chain has TRBV5-1 and TRBJ1-4; 7 bases are a match to TRBD1. The CDR3 is made up of 16 amino acids. The ends lost 4 bases at V and 5 bases at J; junction bases unmatched: 11. Germline CDR1 is SGHRS and CDR2 is YFSETQ. CDR3 nucleotide sequence: TGCGCCAGCAGCCGAACGTCCCGGGGACAGAATGAAAAACTGTTTTTT. This encodes CASSRTSRGQNEKLFF.

This clonotype was recorded at least ten times. The chain combines TRBV15 with TRBJ1-5, with a possible D match to TRBD1 (5 bases). With 1 base removed from V and 0 bases from J, the gap between germline ends came to 7 bases. The CDR3 has 15 amino acids. Germline-derived CDR1 and CDR2 are LNHNV and YYDKDF (reference sequence). The CDR3 bases are TGTGCCACCAGCAGAGTGGGGCATAGCAATCAGCCCCAGCATTTT. It encodes CATSRVGHSNQPQHF.

This clonotype was counted ten times or more. V and J are TRBV15 and TRBJ1-2; 11 bases match TRBD1. Losses at the gene ends were 3 bases for V and 3 bases for J; bases not matched to a gene: 3. This CDR3 is 15 amino acids long. Germline V CDR1 and CDR2: LNHNV, YYDKDF (reference sequence). CDR3 in DNA: TGTGCCACCAGCAGGGACAGGGGGCTGGACTATGGCTACACCTTC. Amino acids: CATSRDRGLDYGYTF.

This clonotype showed up many times. The V call is TRBV12-3 or TRBV12-4, the J call TRBJ2-1; D is ambiguous. This CDR3 region has 12 residues. Trimming removed 3 bases at V and 8 bases at J, with 8 bases between. The CDR3 sequence is CASSFRVDEQFF. CDR3 coding DNA: TGTGCCAGCAGTTTTCGGGTGGATGAGCAGTTCTTC.

This clonotype occurred many times. V usage is TRBV5-1 and J usage is TRBJ2-7; D perhaps matches TRBD2 (5 bases). Germline CDR1 is SGHRS and CDR2 is YFSETQ. This CDR3 is built from 14 residues. Deletions cut 3 bases from V and 7 bases from J, with 17 bases between. CDR3 residues: CASSYRTDVGEQYF. The DNA of the CDR3 is TGCGCCAGCAGCTACCGGACTGACGTGGGTGAGCAGTACTTC.

This clonotype was picked up many times. The V and J genes are TRBV19 and TRBJ2-2; D remains ambiguous. Germline V gene data show CDR1 as LNHDA and CDR2 as SQIVND (reference sequence). The CDR3 is made up of 12 amino acids. V shed 8 bases and J shed 3 bases, with 7 bases lying between them. The CDR3 loop is CASRRDTGELFF. The CDR3 DNA sequence: TGTGCCAGTCGAAGGGACACCGGGGAGCTGTTTTTT. Drawing the rest from reference TRBV19 and TRBJ2-2, the complete variable domain is DGGITQSPKYLFRKEGQNVTLSCEQNLNHDAMYWYRQDPGQGLRLIYYSQIVNDFQKGDIAEGYSVSREKKESFPLTVTSAQKNPTAFYLCASRRDTGELFFGEGSRLTVL.

This clonotype was seen a few times. Being one base from a much bigger clone, this may be a read error. This rearrangement joins TRBV19 to TRBJ1-5; D gene unclear. Germline V gene data show CDR1 as LNHDA and CDR2 as SQIVND (reference sequence). This CDR3 has 15 residues. The CDR3 region is CASSPQPYSNQHQHF. The CDR3 DNA reads TGTGCCAGTAGTCCACAGCCGTATAGCAATCAGCACCAGCATTTT.

This clonotype occurred many times. The rearrangement links TRBV5-1 to TRBJ2-3; D gene uncertain. The V gene's germline CDR1 is SGHRS and CDR2 YFSETQ. Trimming shortened V by 1 base and J by 1 base, and 7 bases separated the two germline ends. The CDR3 spans 14 residues. CDR3 protein: CASSLSPRTDTQYF. CDR3 bases: TGCGCCAGCAGCTTGTCGCCACGCACAGATACGCAGTATTTT.

This clonotype was seen many times. DNA for the CDR3: TGTGCCAGCAGCTCGCGACAGGGGTGGAACACTGAAGCTTTCTTT. It is translated as CASSSRQGWNTEAFF. This chain connects TRBV6-6 to TRBJ1-1; 8 bases map to TRBD1. The CDR3 totals 15 residues. After removal of 6 bases from V and 1 base from J, the junction contained 7 bases not matched to a gene. From germline, CDR1 is MNHNY and CDR2 SVGAGI (reference sequence).

This clonotype was recorded many times. The J gene is TRBJ2-7, the V gene TRBV7-2; D is possibly TRBD1 (7 bases). Per germline, CDR1 SGHTA and CDR2 FQGNSA. This CDR3 is built from 15 residues. V gave up 5 bases and J gave up 1 base, with 15 bases separating them. The CDR3, as DNA: TGTGCCAGCAGCAAGCAGGGGGGATGGTCCTACGAGCAGTACTTC. Translated: CASSKQGGWSYEQYF.